This T cell receptor beta chain stems from a study of shared clonotypes between healthy human individuals. Germline CDR1 reads GTSNPN; CDR2 reads SVGIG (reference sequence). This CDR3 region has 16 residues. V gave up 1 base and J gave up 0 bases; unmatched junction bases: 5. Repertoires were generated with immunoSEQ multiplex PCR, while TCRdb's copy carries only in-frame clones and drops some. The sample consists of about 2 million clones, around 96% of them appearing once. It was CD45RO-negative cells, positively selected for CCR7, that made up naive CD8 cells, with terminally differentiated effector memory CD45RA+ cells excluded.

Sequencing was performed on naive CD8+ T cells sorted from blood. This TCR derives from a man between 18 and 29 years old in good health. This chain uses TRBV30 with TRBJ1-2; 10 bases map to TRBD1. CDR3 sequence: CAWSAFDRGPNYGYTF. The CDR3, as DNA: TGTGCCTGGAGTGCCTTCGACAGGGGGCCTAACTATGGCTACACCTTC.